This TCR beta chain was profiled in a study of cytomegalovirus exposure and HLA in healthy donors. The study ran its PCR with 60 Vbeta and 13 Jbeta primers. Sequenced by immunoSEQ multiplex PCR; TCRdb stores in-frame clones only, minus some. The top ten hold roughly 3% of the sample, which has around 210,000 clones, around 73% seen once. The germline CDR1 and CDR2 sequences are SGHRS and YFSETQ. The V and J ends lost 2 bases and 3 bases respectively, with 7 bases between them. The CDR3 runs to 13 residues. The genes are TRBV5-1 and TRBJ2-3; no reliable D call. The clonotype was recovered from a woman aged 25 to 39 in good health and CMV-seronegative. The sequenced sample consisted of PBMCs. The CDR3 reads CASSLSETDTQYF. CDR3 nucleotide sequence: TGCGCCAGCAGCTTATCCGAGACAGATACGCAGTATTTT. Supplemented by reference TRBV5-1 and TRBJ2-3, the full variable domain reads KAGVTQTPRYLIKTRGQQVTLSCSPISGHRSVSWYQQTPGQGLQFLFEYFSETQRNKGNFPGRFSGRQFSNSRSEMNVSTLELGDSALYLCASSLSETDTQYFGPGTRLTVL.